The clone carrying this T cell receptor (beta chain) was found a few times. Its specificity is unknown. This sample is part of a study of glioma-infiltrating T cells after dendritic cell vaccination. Background on the study: Between about 2002 and 2013, patients got autologous tumor lysate-pulsed dendritic cell vaccines.

CDR1 is MNHNS and CDR2 is SASEGT in the germline V gene. Deletions cut 8 bases from V and 5 bases from J, with 16 bases between. The CDR3 is made up of 15 amino acids. Study findings and constraints: Survival was not directly related to TCR clonality in these patients.

The PCR used 60 V beta and 13 J beta primers. TCRdb keeps only in-frame clones here, not all; method: immunoSEQ multiplex PCR. This table has about 73,000 clones, 82% appearing once. The sample here was blood, taken before dendritic cell vaccination. The TCR originated in a human donor with glioblastoma. The rearrangement uses TRBV6-1 and TRBJ1-6; D is ambiguous. The CDR3 DNA sequence: TGTGCCAGCCATGTTCGTACAGTCAATAATTCACCCCTCCACTTT. Translated, it gives CASHVRTVNNSPLHF.